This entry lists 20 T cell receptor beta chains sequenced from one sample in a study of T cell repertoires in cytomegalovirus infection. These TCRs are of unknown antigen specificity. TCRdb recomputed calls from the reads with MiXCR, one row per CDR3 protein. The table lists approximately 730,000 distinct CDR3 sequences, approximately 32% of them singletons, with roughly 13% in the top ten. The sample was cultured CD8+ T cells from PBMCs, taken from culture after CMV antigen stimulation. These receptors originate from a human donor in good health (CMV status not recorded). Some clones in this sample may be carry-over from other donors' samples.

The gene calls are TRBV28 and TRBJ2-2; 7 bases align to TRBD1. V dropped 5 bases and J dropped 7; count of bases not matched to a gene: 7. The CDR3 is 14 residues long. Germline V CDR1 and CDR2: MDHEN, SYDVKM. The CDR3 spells CASSLTGEVGELFF. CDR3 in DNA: TGTGCCAGCAGTCTTACAGGGGAAGTCGGGGAGCTGTTTTTT.

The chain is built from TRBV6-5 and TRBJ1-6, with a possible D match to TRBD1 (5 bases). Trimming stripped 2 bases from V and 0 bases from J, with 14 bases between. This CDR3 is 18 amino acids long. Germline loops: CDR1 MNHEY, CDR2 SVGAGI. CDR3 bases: TGTGCCAGCAGTTACCGAAGACAGAAGAGCTCCTATAATTCACCCCTCCACTTT. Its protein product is CASSYRRQKSSYNSPLHF.

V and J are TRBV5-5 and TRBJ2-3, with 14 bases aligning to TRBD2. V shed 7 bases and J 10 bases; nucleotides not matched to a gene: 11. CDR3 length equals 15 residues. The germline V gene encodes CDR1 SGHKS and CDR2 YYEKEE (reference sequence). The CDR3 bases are TGTGCCAGCCGCCTGCGACTAGCGGGGGGGGATGCGCAGTATTTT. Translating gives CASRLRLAGGDAQYF.

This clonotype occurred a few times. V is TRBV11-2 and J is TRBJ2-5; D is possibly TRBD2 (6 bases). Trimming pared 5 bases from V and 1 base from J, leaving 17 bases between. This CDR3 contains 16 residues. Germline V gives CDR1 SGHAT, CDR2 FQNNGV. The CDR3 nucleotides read TGTGCCAGCAGCCCGGGACGGAGGACTACCCAAGAGACCCAGTACTTC. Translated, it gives CASSPGRRTTQETQYF.

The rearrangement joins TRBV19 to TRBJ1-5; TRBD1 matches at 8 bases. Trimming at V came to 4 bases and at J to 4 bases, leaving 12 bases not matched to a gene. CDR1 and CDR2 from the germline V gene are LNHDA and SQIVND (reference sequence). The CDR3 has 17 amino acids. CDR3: CASSKVPRTGPNQPQHF. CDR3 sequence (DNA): TGTGCCAGTAGTAAGGTACCTCGGACAGGGCCTAATCAGCCCCAGCATTTT.

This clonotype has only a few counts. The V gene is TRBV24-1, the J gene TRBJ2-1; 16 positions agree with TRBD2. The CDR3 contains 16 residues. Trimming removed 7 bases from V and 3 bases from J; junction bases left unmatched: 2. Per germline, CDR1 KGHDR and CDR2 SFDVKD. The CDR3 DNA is TGTGCCACCAGCGGGACTAGCGGGGGGGTCTACAATGAGCAGTTCTTC. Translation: CATSGTSGGVYNEQFF.

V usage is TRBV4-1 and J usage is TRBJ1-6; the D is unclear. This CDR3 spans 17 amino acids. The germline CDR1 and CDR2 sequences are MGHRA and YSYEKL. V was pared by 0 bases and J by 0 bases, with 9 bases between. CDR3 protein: CASSQEALSSYNSPLHF. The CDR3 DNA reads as TGCGCCAGCAGCCAAGAGGCCTTGAGCTCCTATAATTCACCCCTCCACTTT.

For the CDR3, the DNA is TGTGCCAGCAACGAATGGGGACTAGCCTCCGAGACCCAGTACTTC. It codes for CASNEWGLASETQYF. V gene TRBV6-1 combines with J gene TRBJ2-5; 9 nucleotides agree with TRBD2. Germline V lookup: CDR1 MNHNS, CDR2 SASEGT. The trim removed 7 bases at V and 5 bases at J, leaving 11 bases unmatched. The CDR3 runs to 15 residues.

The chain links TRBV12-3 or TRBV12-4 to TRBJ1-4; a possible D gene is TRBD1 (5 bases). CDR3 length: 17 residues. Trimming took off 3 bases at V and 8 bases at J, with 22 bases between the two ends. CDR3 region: CASSFVAGLRLQEKLFF. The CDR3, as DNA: TGTGCCAGCAGTTTTGTGGCAGGGTTACGGCTGCAAGAAAAACTGTTTTTT.

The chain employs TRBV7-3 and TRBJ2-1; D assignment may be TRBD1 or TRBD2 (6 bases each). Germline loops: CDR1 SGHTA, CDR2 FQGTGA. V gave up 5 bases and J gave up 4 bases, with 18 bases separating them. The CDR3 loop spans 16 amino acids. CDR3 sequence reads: CASSIRGGGLYNEQFF. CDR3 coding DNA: TGTGCCAGCAGCATCCGGGGTGGGGGGCTATACAATGAGCAGTTCTTC.

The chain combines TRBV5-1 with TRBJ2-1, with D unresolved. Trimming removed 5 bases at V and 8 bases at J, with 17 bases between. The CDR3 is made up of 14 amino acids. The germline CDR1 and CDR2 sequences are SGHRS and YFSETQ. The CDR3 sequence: CASSSAGGWDEQFF. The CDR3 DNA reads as TGCGCCAGCAGTTCGGCAGGTGGATGGGATGAGCAGTTCTTC.

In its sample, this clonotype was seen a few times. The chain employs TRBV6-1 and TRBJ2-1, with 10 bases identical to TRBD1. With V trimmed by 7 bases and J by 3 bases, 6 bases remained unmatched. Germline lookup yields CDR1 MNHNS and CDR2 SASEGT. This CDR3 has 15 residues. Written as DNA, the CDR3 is TGTGCCAGCACCCCTGGGACAGGGGTCTACAATGAGCAGTTCTTC. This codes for CASTPGTGVYNEQFF.

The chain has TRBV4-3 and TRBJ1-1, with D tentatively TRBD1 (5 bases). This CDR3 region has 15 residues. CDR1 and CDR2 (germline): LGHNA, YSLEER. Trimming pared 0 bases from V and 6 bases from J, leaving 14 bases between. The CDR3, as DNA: TGCGCCAGCAGCCAAGATCTCGCCAGGGCATCTGAAGCTTTCTTT. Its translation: CASSQDLARASEAFF.

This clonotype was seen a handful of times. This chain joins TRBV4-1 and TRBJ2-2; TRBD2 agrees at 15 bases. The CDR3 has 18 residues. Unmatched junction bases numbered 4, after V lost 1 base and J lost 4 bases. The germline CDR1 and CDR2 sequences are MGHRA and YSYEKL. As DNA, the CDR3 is TGCGCCAGCAGCCAAGGGACTAGCGGGGGGGTCGGCACCGGGGAGCTGTTTTTT. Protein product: CASSQGTSGGVGTGELFF.

CDR3 coding DNA: TGTGCCAGCAGCTTAATCTCCGGCACAGGAGATGGCTACACCTTC. It encodes CASSLISGTGDGYTF. The chain links TRBV7-9 to TRBJ1-2; possible D gene TRBD1, 5 bases. V gave up 2 bases and J gave up 6 bases, with 16 bases separating them. CDR1 is SEHNR, CDR2 FQNEAQ, per germline (reference sequence). The CDR3 has 15 amino acids.

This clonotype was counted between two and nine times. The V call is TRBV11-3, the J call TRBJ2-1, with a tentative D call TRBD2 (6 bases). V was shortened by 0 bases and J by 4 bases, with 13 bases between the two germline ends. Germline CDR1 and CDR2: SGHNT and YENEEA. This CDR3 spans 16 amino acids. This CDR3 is CASSLDRGYSYNEQFF. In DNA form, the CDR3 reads TGTGCCAGCAGCTTAGATCGGGGGTACTCTTACAATGAGCAGTTCTTC.

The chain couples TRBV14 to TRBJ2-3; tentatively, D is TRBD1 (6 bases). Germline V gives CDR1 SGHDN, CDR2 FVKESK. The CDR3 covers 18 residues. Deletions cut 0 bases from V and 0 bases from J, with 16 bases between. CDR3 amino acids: CASSQELTGHGSTDTQYF. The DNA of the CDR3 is TGTGCCAGCAGCCAAGAGTTAACGGGACACGGCAGCACAGATACGCAGTATTTT.

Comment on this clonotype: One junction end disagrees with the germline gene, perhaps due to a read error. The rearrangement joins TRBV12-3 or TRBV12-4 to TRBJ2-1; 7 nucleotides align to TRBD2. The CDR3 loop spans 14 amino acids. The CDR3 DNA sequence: TGTACCAGCATCTGGGGGGGATCCTACAATGAGCAGTTCTTC. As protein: CTSIWGGSYNEQFF.

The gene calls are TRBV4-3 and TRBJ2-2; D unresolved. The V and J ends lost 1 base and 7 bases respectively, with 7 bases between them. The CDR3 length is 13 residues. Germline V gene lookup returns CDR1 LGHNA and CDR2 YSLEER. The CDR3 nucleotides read TGCGCCAGCAGCCAAGGAGACCACGGGGAGCTGTTTTTT. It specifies CASSQGDHGELFF.

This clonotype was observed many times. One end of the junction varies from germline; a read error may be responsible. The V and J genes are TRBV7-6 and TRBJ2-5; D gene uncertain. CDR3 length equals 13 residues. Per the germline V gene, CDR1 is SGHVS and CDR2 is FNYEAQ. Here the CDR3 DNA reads TGTGCCAGCAGCTTATCCCCCGCTACCATGAGAAACTTC. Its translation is CASSLSPATMRNF.